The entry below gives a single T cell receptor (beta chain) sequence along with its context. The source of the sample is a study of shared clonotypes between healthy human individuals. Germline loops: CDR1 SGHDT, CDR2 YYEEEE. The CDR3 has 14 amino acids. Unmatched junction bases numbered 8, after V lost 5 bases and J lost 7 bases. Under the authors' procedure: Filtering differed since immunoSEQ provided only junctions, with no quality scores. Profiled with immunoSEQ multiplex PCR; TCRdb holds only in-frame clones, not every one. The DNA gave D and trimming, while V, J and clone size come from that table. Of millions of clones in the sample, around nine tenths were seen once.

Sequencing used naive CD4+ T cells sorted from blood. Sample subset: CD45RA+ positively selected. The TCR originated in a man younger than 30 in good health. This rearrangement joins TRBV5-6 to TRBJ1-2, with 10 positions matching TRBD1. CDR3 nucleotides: TGTGCCAGCAGGACAGGGGGCATTCTGGGTGGCTACACCTTC. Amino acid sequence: CASRTGGILGGYTF. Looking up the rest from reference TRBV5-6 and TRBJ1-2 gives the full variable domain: DAGVTQSPTHLIKTRGQQVTLRCSPKSGHDTVSWYQQALGQGPQFIFQYYEEEERQRGNFPDRFSGHQFPNYSSELNVNALLLGDSALYLCASRTGGILGGYTFGSGTRLTVV.